Included here is one T cell receptor (beta chain) sequence, with context. During active infection, Seattle patients enrolled and were then monitored through disease. This sample is drawn from a study of blood T cell repertoires in COVID-19. Overall study: The samples span acute and convalescent COVID-19 from the United States, Italy and Spain. PBMCs, B-cell-depleted T cells, or T cells were the source of the cDNA or gDNA that made up the material.

Authors' analysis steps: Amplifying reference gene primers gave estimates of nucleated cell counts. Data came from immunoSEQ multiplex PCR; TCRdb stores just in-frame clones and leaves some out. The V and J calls and clone size come from that table; D and trimming were worked out from the DNA. Of approximately 300,000 clones in the sample, around 90% are singletons; the top ten hold roughly 7%. Sequencing input: peripheral blood. The TCR was taken from a woman aged 25 to 45 with COVID-19, enrolled during active disease.

CDR3 region: CASSLGGRVDEQFF. In nucleotides, the CDR3 is TGCGCCAGCAGCTTGGGTGGGAGGGTCGATGAGCAGTTCTTC. V gene TRBV5-1 combines with J gene TRBJ2-1, with 7 nucleotides matching TRBD2. CDR3 size: 14 residues. With 0 bases clipped from V and 8 bases from J, the junction kept 5 bases outside the gene matches. CDR1 SGHRS and CDR2 YFSETQ come from the germline V gene.